The 14 T cell receptor beta chains presented below share a single source sample, sequenced in a study of T cell changes during pregnancy in multiple sclerosis. Profiled with immunoSEQ multiplex PCR; TCRdb holds only in-frame clones, not every one. The table has 65,000 to 95,000 clones, around 93% seen once; the top ten hold 2.6%. Specimen: peripheral blood, collected after pregnancy. The receptors shown here come from a female donor in good health, enrolled as a control in a pregnancy study.

This rearrangement joins TRBV27 to TRBJ2-2; TRBD2 matches 7 bases. V lost 5 bases and J lost 4; bases outside the gene matches: 4. Germline CDR1 is MNHEY and CDR2 is SMNVEV (reference sequence). The CDR3 is 14 residues long. CDR3 in amino acids: CASSHRGVTGELFF. The CDR3 coding sequence is TGTGCCAGCAGTCATCGGGGGGTCACCGGGGAGCTGTTTTTT.

This clone was observed once. The chain has TRBV19 and TRBJ2-1; 8 bases line up with TRBD2. The germline V gene encodes CDR1 LNHDA and CDR2 SQIVND (reference sequence). CDR3 length: 15 residues. V trimming: 3 bases; J trimming: 9 bases; junction bases outside the gene matches: 10. CDR3 sequence reads: CASSILPAGVGEQFF. The CDR3 region has the DNA TGTGCCAGTAGTATCCTCCCAGCGGGAGTGGGTGAGCAGTTCTTC.

The chain joins TRBV6-6 to TRBJ2-2; tentatively, D is TRBD2 (5 bases). CDR3 size: 15 residues. V lost 4 bases and J 5 bases, leaving 14 bases between the germline ends. CDR1 and CDR2 from the germline V gene are MNHNY and SVGAGI (reference sequence). The CDR3 sequence: CASSSLAGWTGELFF. Written as DNA, the CDR3 is TGTGCCAGCAGTTCCCTAGCAGGTTGGACCGGGGAGCTGTTTTTT.

The chain uses TRBV10-3 and TRBJ2-2, with TRBD1 matching over 9 bases. The germline V gene has CDR1 ENHRY and CDR2 SYGVKD. The CDR3 is 18 amino acids. V shed 5 bases and J 1 base; nucleotides not matched to a gene: 11. CDR3 nucleotides: TGTGCCATCAGTACCGGGACAGGGAATCGTCGGAACACCGGGGAGCTGTTTTTT. It encodes CAISTGTGNRRNTGELFF.

The CDR3 region is CASSLRGGAAEQYF. In DNA form, the CDR3 reads TGTGCCAGCAGCTTAAGGGGGGGAGCGGCCGAGCAGTACTTC. This rearrangement joins TRBV7-9 to TRBJ2-7; weak D call: TRBD2 (7 bases). This CDR3 region has 14 residues. The germline V gene encodes CDR1 SEHNR and CDR2 FQNEAQ (reference sequence). V lost 2 bases, J lost 6 bases, and 14 bases lay in between.

The V call is TRBV7-9, the J call TRBJ2-1; possible D gene TRBD2, 5 bases. The CDR3 runs to 15 residues. V was pared by 2 bases and J by 2 bases, with 10 bases between. CDR1 and CDR2 (germline): SEHNR, FQNEAQ (reference sequence). The CDR3 bases are TGTGCCAGCAGCTTAATCGGCGGGCCCTACAATGAGCAGTTCTTC. Translating gives CASSLIGGPYNEQFF.

The chain joins TRBV5-1 to TRBJ2-1, with 7 bases aligning to TRBD2. CDR1 SGHRS and CDR2 YFSETQ come from the germline V gene. Germline trimming cut 3 bases from V and 10 bases from J; bases unmatched to any gene: 16. The CDR3 runs 16 residues. The CDR3: CASSSVQPNLADEQFF. Here the CDR3 DNA reads TGCGCCAGCAGCTCGGTTCAGCCGAATCTAGCGGACGAGCAGTTCTTC.

The V call is TRBV2, the J call TRBJ1-2, with 11 bases that match TRBD1. Germline V gene sequence: CDR1 SNHLY, CDR2 FYNNEI. This CDR3 has 15 amino acids. V lost 7 bases to trimming and J lost 6 bases; unmatched junction nucleotides: 10. The DNA of the CDR3 is TGTGCCAGCACTCATCAGGACAGGGGGCTGGATGGCTACACCTTC. This translates into CASTHQDRGLDGYTF.

The rearrangement uses TRBV29-1 and TRBJ2-3, with a possible D match to TRBD1 (6 bases). The V gene's germline CDR1 is SQVTM and CDR2 ANQGSEA. V was trimmed by 4 bases and J by 2 bases, leaving 13 bases between them. This CDR3 is 14 amino acids long. CDR3 loop: CSVGRGSPTDTQYF. Here the CDR3 DNA reads TGCAGCGTTGGCAGGGGATCCCCCACAGATACGCAGTATTTT.

V gene TRBV5-1 combines with J gene TRBJ2-2; TRBD2 matches 11 bases. Germline CDR1 SGHRS, CDR2 YFSETQ. This CDR3 is 18 amino acids long. V lost 3 bases and J lost 6; bases outside the gene matches: 13. The DNA for the CDR3 is TGCGCCAGCAGCTCTAGGGGGGGGACTAGCGGTTTCGCCGGGGAGCTGTTTTTT. The encoded protein is CASSSRGGTSGFAGELFF.

This sequence joins TRBV28 and TRBJ2-1; D call uncertain. CDR1 and CDR2 (germline): MDHEN, SYDVKM. V was cut by 2 bases and J by 7 bases, with 9 bases left in between. The CDR3 totals 13 residues. The CDR3 is CASSLPRTNEQFF. The CDR3 nucleotides are TGTGCCAGCAGTTTACCCAGAACGAATGAGCAGTTCTTC. Filled out from reference TRBV28 and TRBJ2-1, the complete variable domain reads DVKVTQSSRYLVKRTGEKVFLECVQDMDHENMFWYRQDPGLGLRLIYFSYDVKMKEKGDIPEGYSVSREKKERFSLILESASTNQTSMYLCASSLPRTNEQFFGPGTRLTVL.

CDR3: CASSSQGHNQPQHF. DNA for the CDR3: TGTGCCAGCAGTTCACAGGGACACAATCAGCCCCAGCATTTT. The rearrangement uses TRBV27 and TRBJ1-5; D may be TRBD1 (6 bases). Trimming cost V 4 bases and J 3 bases, with 10 bases left between them. The CDR3 is 14 residues long. Per the germline V gene, CDR1 is MNHEY and CDR2 is SMNVEV (reference sequence).

This rearrangement joins TRBV18 to TRBJ2-2; no definite D call. V shed 1 base and J shed 1 base, with 13 bases lying between them. CDR3 size: 17 residues. Germline assignment: CDR1 KGHSH and CDR2 LQKENI. The CDR3 loop is CASSPRSISGNTGELFF. DNA for the CDR3: TGTGCCAGCTCACCACGCTCGATCTCGGGGAACACCGGGGAGCTGTTTTTT.

CDR3 protein: CASSYTRETYEQYF. CDR3 DNA sequence: TGTGCCAGCAGCTACACCCGGGAAACCTACGAGCAGTACTTC. The chain links TRBV7-8 to TRBJ2-7; the D gene is possibly TRBD2 (5 bases). CDR3 size: 14 residues. Germline V CDR1 and CDR2: SGHVS, FQNEAQ. The ends were cut back, 4 bases at V and 2 bases at J, with 12 bases in the middle.